The subject of this entry is one TCR beta chain. The antigen remains unidentified. Using its own MiXCR run on the 5' RACE reads, TCRdb lists one record per CDR3 protein. The sample shows approximately 270,000 distinct CDR3 sequences, under 20% of them seen only once. The sample belongs to a study of T-cell memory formation after mild COVID-19. For the study at large: The study found TCR clusters largely donor specific.

Study-level findings and limits: Shrinking CD4+ clones resided mostly in CM and EM, and CD8+ ones in EMRA. Clones contracting day 15 to 85 were balanced CD4/CD8; later expanders leaned CD4+. Researchers found some responding clones in pre-infection memory, a sign that cross-reactive memory joined.

The length of the CDR3 is 16 residues. V was clipped by 2 bases and J by 4 bases; unmatched bases: 8. J is TRBJ2-7 and V is TRBV12-3 or TRBV12-4, with 10 bases fitting TRBD1. The origin of this receptor is a young man who had mild COVID-19 (a few samples of this study predate the infection). Cell type and time point are not known. Material: PBMCs or a T cell subset sorted from them (not recorded which). DNA of the CDR3: TGTGCCAGCAGTTTATTAGGGACAGGGGACAGATACGAGCAGTACTTC. Its protein is CASSLLGTGDRYEQYF.